What follows are 3 T cell receptor beta chains derived from one specimen sequenced in a study of OX40 agonist ivuxolimab in advanced cancers. Method: immunoSEQ multiplex PCR; TCRdb's copy keeps in-frame clones and lacks some. The table records roughly 80,000 clones, 80% to 90% of them present only once. The sequencing used CD4+ or CD8+ T cells sorted from blood, collected in a trial of the OX40 agonist ivuxolimab. These receptors were obtained from an adult with an advanced solid tumor such as melanoma, head and neck, liver or kidney cancer.

The rearrangement links TRBV20-1 to TRBJ2-7, with D hard to call. Germline values: CDR1 DFQATT, CDR2 SNEGSKA (reference sequence). The V end lost 0 bases, the J end lost 5 bases, and 5 bases lay between the germline ends. The CDR3 spans 11 residues. The CDR3 DNA sequence: TGCAGTGCTAGAGAGACAAACGAGCAGTACTTC. The encoded protein is CSARETNEQYF.

The chain uses TRBV7-2 and TRBJ2-3; perhaps TRBD1 as D (6 bases). Germline V gene lookup returns CDR1 SGHTA and CDR2 FQGNSA. This CDR3 is 14 amino acids long. V lost 5 bases, J lost 2 bases, and 11 bases lay in between. The DNA for the CDR3 is TGTGCCAGCAGCCTACAGGGCTTCACAGATACGCAGTATTTT. Translated, it gives CASSLQGFTDTQYF.

The chain joins TRBV2 to TRBJ2-3; 8 bases fit TRBD2. The CDR3 consists of 13 residues. V gave up 8 bases and J gave up 5 bases; unmatched junction bases: 6. In germline, CDR1 is SNHLY, CDR2 FYNNEI. The CDR3 sequence is CASAGGGEDTQYF. In nucleotides, the CDR3 is TGTGCCAGCGCGGGGGGCGGGGAAGATACGCAGTATTTT.